Presented here are 10 T cell receptor beta chains from one specimen sequenced in a study of T cells in localized non-small cell lung cancer. Data came from immunoSEQ multiplex PCR; TCRdb stores just in-frame clones and leaves some out. This table has roughly 1,500 clones, about 20% appearing once. This material consisted of lung tumor tissue, taken before any cancer treatment. The receptor source for this set is a male donor older than 55 with stage I lung adenocarcinoma.

This clone counts as medium-sized. This chain joins TRBV7-5 and TRBJ2-3. TRBV7-5 is designated a pseudogene. The CDR3 length is 15 residues. The CDR3 spells CASSLRWGATDTQYF. CDR3 coding DNA: TGTGCCAGCAGCTTAAGGTGGGGGGCCACAGATACGCAGTATTTT.

This clone is medium-sized by share. V usage is TRBV6-8 and J usage is TRBJ1-1; D is perhaps TRBD1 (6 bases). V shed 5 bases and J shed 0 bases, with 16 bases lying between them. CDR1 and CDR2 (germline): MNHGY, SAAAGT. The CDR3 is made up of 16 amino acids. The CDR3 nucleotides read TGTGCCAGCAGTGTTTTTTCAGGGGTCATGAACACTGAAGCTTTCTTT. This gives the protein CASSVFSGVMNTEAFF.

The V and J genes are TRBV9 and TRBJ1-2; D unclear. The CDR3 runs 13 residues. V was shortened by 3 bases and J by 3 bases, with 9 bases between the two germline ends. Per the germline V gene, CDR1 is SGDLS and CDR2 is YYNGEE. CDR3: CASSGRADYGYTF. CDR3 DNA sequence: TGTGCCAGCAGCGGCCGGGCGGACTATGGCTACACCTTC.

The chain combines TRBV5-1 with TRBJ1-1; TRBD1 aligns across 8 bases. The trim removed 2 bases at V and 8 bases at J, leaving 8 bases unmatched. CDR3 size: 14 residues. The germline V gene has CDR1 SGHRS and CDR2 YFSETQ. The chain's CDR3 is CASSFSGGQVEAFF. CDR3 nucleotide sequence: TGCGCCAGCAGCTTTTCAGGGGGACAGGTCGAAGCTTTCTTT. Full variable domain (outside the CDR3, taken from reference TRBV5-1 and TRBJ1-1): KAGVTQTPRYLIKTRGQQVTLSCSPISGHRSVSWYQQTPGQGLQFLFEYFSETQRNKGNFPGRFSGRQFSNSRSEMNVSTLELGDSALYLCASSFSGGQVEAFFGQGTRLTVV.

The chain links TRBV11-3 to TRBJ2-7; 13 bases line up with TRBD2. Germline CDR1 reads SGHNT; CDR2 reads YENEEA. The V and J ends lost 5 bases and 6 bases, in that order; junction bases with no gene match: 4. This CDR3 comprises 14 residues. CDR3 coding DNA: TGTGCCAGCAGCCCTGGACTAGCGGGAGTCGAGCAGTACTTC. Translating it yields CASSPGLAGVEQYF. Together with reference TRBV11-3 and TRBJ2-7, the CDR3 gives the full variable domain: EAGVVQSPRYKIIEKKQPVAFWCNPISGHNTLYWYLQNLGQGPELLIRYENEEAVDDSQLPKDRFSAERLKGVDSTLKIQPAELGDSAVYLCASSPGLAGVEQYFGPGTRLTVT.

V gene TRBV7-5 combines with J gene TRBJ2-1; the table's D gene call, TRBD2, was not cross checked with the DNA. TRBV7-5 corresponds to a pseudogene. This CDR3 is built from 15 residues. CDR3 sequence reads: CASSLRAGAYNEQFF. DNA of the CDR3: TGTGCCAGCAGCTTGAGGGCGGGCGCCTACAATGAGCAGTTCTTC.

This chain connects TRBV25-1 to TRBJ1-1; D not certain. Germline CDR1 MGHDK, CDR2 SYGVNS. Trimming took off 4 bases at V and 3 bases at J, with 9 bases between the two ends. This CDR3 is built from 13 residues. The CDR3 here is CASSVNRDTEAFF. CDR3 nucleotides: TGTGCCAGCAGTGTGAATCGGGACACTGAAGCTTTCTTT. Variable domain in full (rest from reference TRBV25-1 and TRBJ1-1): EADIYQTPRYLVIGTGKKITLECSQTMGHDKMYWYQQDPGMELHLIHYSYGVNSTEKGDLSSESTVSRIRTEHFPLTLESARPSHTSQYLCASSVNRDTEAFFGQGTRLTVV.

This clone has a handful of counts. The chain links TRBV7-1 to TRBJ2-3, with D uncertain. TRBV7-1 counts as an open reading frame of uncertain function. The length of the CDR3 is 13 residues. V was clipped by 5 bases and J by 4 bases, with 10 bases between them. Written as DNA, the CDR3 is TGTGCCAGCAGCCCAGGCCCTTCAGATACGCAGTATTTT. Translating gives CASSPGPSDTQYF.

The table lists this clone with a few counts. The gene calls are TRBV11-3 and TRBJ1-2; 7 bases are a match to TRBD1. The CDR3 spans 14 residues. The ends lost 3 bases at V and 4 bases at J; junction bases unmatched: 5. Germline-derived CDR1 and CDR2 are SGHNT and YENEEA. The CDR3 region is CASSLTGFAYGYTF. CDR3 sequence (DNA): TGTGCCAGCAGCTTGACAGGGTTCGCCTATGGCTACACCTTC.

Only a few counts were recorded for this clone. J is TRBJ2-7 and V is TRBV30, with a tentative D call TRBD2 (6 bases). The V gene's germline CDR1 is GTSNPN and CDR2 SVGIG (reference sequence). CDR3 length: 13 residues. V lost 4 bases to trimming and J lost 3 bases, with 13 bases between them. Here the CDR3 reads CAWNKGLVYEQYF. The CDR3 DNA reads TGTGCCTGGAATAAGGGACTTGTCTACGAGCAGTACTTC.